Sequencing of this T cell receptor (beta chain) was carried out in a study of tumor-infiltrating lymphocytes in primary liver carcinoma. This CDR3 spans 14 amino acids. Germline-derived CDR1 and CDR2 are SGHRS and YFSETQ. The template, 500 ng total RNA, yielded TCR beta cDNA made with a constant-region primer. A slightly modified ARM-PCR protocol with three nested multiplex PCR rounds produced these TCR beta libraries. In the first two PCR rounds, TRBV1-TRBV30 forward primers were paired with a C-beta reverse primer, and each round lasted approximately 9 cycles. TCRdb re-called the multiplex PCR reads with MiXCR, one entry per CDR3 protein. The sample has about 120,000 distinct CDR3 sequences, roughly three fifths seen once. Study results and limitations: Relative to tumor region pairs, the tumor-adjacent and tumor-blood pairs showed overlap that was lower. The 250 largest clones made up significantly more of tumor than blood repertoires (p = 0.039).

On this clonotype: Its target is not known. Since the CDR3 does not end with the conserved phenylalanine or tryptophan, this likely comes from a read error.

Between roughly 17 and 33 mg of unsorted bulk tissue served as the source from which RNA and DNA were co-extracted. Every tumor yielded five separate sampled regions. The sequence came from a woman aged 55-75 years with primary liver carcinoma and hepatitis B virus infection. Sequencing used liver tumor tissue from sampling region 1. As for subset: tumor region T1, superior pole. The V call is TRBV5-1, the J call TRBJ2-5, with D possibly TRBD1 on 6 matching bases. The CDR3 loop is CASSSGQIQETQYL. The CDR3 region has the DNA TGCGCCAGCAGCTCGGGACAAATACAAGAGACACAGTACCTC.